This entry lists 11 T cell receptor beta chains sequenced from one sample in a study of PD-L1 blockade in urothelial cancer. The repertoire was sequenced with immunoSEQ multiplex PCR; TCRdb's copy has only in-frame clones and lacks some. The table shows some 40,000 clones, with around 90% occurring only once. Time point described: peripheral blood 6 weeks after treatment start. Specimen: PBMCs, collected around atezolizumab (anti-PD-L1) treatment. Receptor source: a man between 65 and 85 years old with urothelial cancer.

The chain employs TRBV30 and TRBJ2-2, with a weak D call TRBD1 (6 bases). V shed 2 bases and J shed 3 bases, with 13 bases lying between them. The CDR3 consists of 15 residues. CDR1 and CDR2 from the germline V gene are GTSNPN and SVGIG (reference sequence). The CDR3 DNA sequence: TGTGCCTGGAGTACAGGGATTTGGGACACCGGGGAGCTGTTTTTT. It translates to CAWSTGIWDTGELFF.

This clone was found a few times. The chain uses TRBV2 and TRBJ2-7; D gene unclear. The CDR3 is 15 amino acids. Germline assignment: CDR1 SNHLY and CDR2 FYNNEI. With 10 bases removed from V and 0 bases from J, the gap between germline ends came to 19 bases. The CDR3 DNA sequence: TGTGCCACTCGCACCCGGTACAGAAACTCCTACGAGCAGTACTTC. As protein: CATRTRYRNSYEQYF. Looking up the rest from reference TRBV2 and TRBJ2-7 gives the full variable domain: EPEVTQTPSHQVTQMGQEVILRCVPISNHLYFYWYRQILGQKVEFLVSFYNNEISEKSEIFDDQFSVERPDGSNFTLKIRSTKLEDSAMYFCATRTRYRNSYEQYFGPGTRLTVT.

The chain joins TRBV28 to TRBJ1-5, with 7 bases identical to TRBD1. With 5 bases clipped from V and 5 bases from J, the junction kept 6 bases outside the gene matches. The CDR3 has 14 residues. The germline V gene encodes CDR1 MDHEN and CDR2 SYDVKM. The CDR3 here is CASSHLDRDQPQHF. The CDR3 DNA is TGTGCCAGCAGTCATCTCGACAGGGATCAGCCCCAGCATTTT.

In nucleotides, the CDR3 is TGTGCCAGCAGTGAAAGAGGGACTGGGGCCAACGTCCTGACTTTC. This gives the protein CASSERGTGANVLTF. The chain links TRBV2 to TRBJ2-6, with a possible D match to TRBD2 (5 bases). This CDR3 spans 15 amino acids. Germline V lookup: CDR1 SNHLY, CDR2 FYNNEI. V was cut by 2 bases and J by 2 bases, with 7 bases left in between. The whole variable domain, filled in from reference TRBV2 and TRBJ2-6, reads EPEVTQTPSHQVTQMGQEVILRCVPISNHLYFYWYRQILGQKVEFLVSFYNNEISEKSEIFDDQFSVERPDGSNFTLKIRSTKLEDSAMYFCASSERGTGANVLTFGAGSRLTVL.

CDR3 coding DNA: TGTGCCAGCAGAAAAACAGGGGGAACTAATGAAAAACTGTTTTTT. Translation: CASRKTGGTNEKLFF. The V and J genes are TRBV28 and TRBJ1-4, with 8 nucleotides matching TRBD1. The CDR3 runs 15 residues. From germline, CDR1 is MDHEN and CDR2 SYDVKM. The junction had 4 bases not matched to a gene; V was cut back by 6 bases and J by 1 base.

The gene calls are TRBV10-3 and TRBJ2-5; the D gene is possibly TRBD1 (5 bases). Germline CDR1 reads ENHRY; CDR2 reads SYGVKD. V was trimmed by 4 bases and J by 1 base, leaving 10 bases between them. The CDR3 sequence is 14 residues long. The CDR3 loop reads CAISVSTGQETQYF. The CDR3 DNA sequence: TGTGCCATCAGTGTTTCTACAGGCCAAGAGACCCAGTACTTC.

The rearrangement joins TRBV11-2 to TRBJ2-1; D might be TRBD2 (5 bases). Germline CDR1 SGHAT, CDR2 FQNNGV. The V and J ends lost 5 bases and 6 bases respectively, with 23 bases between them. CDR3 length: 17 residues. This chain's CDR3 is CASSPDFGVILLNEQFF. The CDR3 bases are TGTGCCAGCAGCCCGGACTTTGGTGTGATCCTTCTCAATGAGCAGTTCTTC.

The DNA for the CDR3 is TGTGCCAGTAGTCCTCCGGGGAGGAACACTGAAGCTTTCTTT. Its translation is CASSPPGRNTEAFF. The chain employs TRBV19 and TRBJ1-1; no clear D. CDR1 and CDR2 from the germline V gene are LNHDA and SQIVND (reference sequence). Trimming stripped 5 bases from V and 1 base from J, with 11 bases between. There are 14 residues in the CDR3.

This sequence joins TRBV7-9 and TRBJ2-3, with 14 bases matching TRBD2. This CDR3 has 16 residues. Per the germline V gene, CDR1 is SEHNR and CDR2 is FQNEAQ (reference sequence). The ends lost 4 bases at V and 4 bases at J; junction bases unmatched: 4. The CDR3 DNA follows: TGTGCCAGCAGCTCCCTGGGACTAGCGGGAGCAGATACGCAGTATTTT. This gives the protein CASSSLGLAGADTQYF.

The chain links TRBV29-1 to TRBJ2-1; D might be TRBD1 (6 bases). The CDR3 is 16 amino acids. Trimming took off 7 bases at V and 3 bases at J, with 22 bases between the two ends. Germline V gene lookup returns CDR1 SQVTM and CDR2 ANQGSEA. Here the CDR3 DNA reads TGCAGCGCGGGCCCCCGGGGCAGGGGATACTACAATGAGCAGTTCTTC. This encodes CSAGPRGRGYYNEQFF.

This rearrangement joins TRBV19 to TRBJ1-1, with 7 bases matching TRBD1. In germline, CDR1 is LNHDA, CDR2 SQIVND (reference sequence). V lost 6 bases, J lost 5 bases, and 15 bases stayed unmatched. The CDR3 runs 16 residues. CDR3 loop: CASSPQRAGGWTEAFF. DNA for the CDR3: TGTGCCAGTAGCCCCCAGAGGGCAGGGGGTTGGACTGAAGCTTTCTTT.